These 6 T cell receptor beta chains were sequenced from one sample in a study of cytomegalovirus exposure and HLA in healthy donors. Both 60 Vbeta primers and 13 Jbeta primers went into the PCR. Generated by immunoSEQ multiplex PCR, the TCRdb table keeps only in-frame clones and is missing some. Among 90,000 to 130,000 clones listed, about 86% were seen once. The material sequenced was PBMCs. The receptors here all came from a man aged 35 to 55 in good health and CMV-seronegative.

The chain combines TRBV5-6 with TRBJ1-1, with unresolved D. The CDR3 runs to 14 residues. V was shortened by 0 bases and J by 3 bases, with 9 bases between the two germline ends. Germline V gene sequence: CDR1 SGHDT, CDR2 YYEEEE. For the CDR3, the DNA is TGTGCCAGCAGCTTGGCAGGTAGATACACTGAAGCTTTCTTT. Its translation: CASSLAGRYTEAFF.

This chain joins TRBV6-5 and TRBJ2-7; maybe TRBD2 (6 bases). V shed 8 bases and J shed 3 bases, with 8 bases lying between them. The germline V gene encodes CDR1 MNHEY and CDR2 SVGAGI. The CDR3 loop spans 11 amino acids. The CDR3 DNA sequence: TGTGCCAGCTCCGGGGGCTACGAGCAGTACTTC. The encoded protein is CASSGGYEQYF.

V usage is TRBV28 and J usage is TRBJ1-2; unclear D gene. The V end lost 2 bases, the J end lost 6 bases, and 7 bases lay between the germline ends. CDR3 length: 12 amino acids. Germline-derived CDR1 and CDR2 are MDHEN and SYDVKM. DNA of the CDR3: TGTGCCAGCAGTTTAAGAGGGAATGGCTACACCTTC. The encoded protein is CASSLRGNGYTF.

CDR3 amino acids: CASTIGTGSNSPLHF. CDR3 in DNA: TGTGCCAGCACCATTGGGACAGGGTCTAATTCACCCCTCCACTTT. The chain recombines TRBV7-2 with TRBJ1-6; 9 positions match TRBD1. The length of the CDR3 is 15 residues. Germline V gives CDR1 SGHTA, CDR2 FQGNSA. V shed 7 bases, J shed 6 bases, and the junction held 7 bases outside the gene matches.

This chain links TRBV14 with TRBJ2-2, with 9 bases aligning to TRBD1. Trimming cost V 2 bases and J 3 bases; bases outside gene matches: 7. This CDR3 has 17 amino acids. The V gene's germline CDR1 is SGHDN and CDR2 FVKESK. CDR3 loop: CASSQHTGGWDTGELFF. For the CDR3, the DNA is TGTGCCAGCAGCCAACATACAGGGGGCTGGGACACCGGGGAGCTGTTTTTT.

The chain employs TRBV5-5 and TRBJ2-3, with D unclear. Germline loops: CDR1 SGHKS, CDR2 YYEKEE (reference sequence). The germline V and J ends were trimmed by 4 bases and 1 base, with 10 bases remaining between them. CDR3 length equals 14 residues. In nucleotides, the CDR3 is TGTGCCAGCAGCGCCTCACTTGGCACAGATACGCAGTATTTT. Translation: CASSASLGTDTQYF. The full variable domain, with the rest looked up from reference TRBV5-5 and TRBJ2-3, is DAGVTQSPTHLIKTRGQQVTLRCSPISGHKSVSWYQQVLGQGPQFIFQYYEKEERGRGNFPDRFSARQFPNYSSELNVNALLLGDSALYLCASSASLGTDTQYFGPGTRLTVL.